This entry describes one T cell receptor beta chain. No antigen is known for it. MiXCR was run by TCRdb on the 5' RACE reads, yielding one entry per CDR3 protein. The sample holds nearly 350,000 distinct CDR3 sequences, around 13% seen once. The data are from a study of T-cell memory formation after mild COVID-19. Study results and limitations: Clones that contracted from day 15 to 85 had balanced CD4/CD8; later expanders were CD4+ biased.

CDR3 length: 16 residues. Trimming took off 4 bases at V and 3 bases at J, with 18 bases between the two ends. CDR1 SEHNR and CDR2 FQNEAQ come from the germline V gene (reference sequence). The rearrangement uses TRBV7-9 and TRBJ1-1; weak D call: TRBD1 (5 bases). This TCR derives from a young man who had mild COVID-19 (a few samples of this study predate the infection). Cell type and time point are not known. Sequencing used PBMCs or a T cell subset sorted from them (not recorded which). Here the CDR3 DNA reads TGTGCCAGCAGCTCTCCCCGGAGGGGAAGGTACACTGAAGCTTTCTTT. Translated, it gives CASSSPRRGRYTEAFF.